Included here is one TCR beta chain sequence, with context. This entry belongs to a study of blood T cell repertoires in COVID-19. As for the study in general: Samples of COVID-19 (acute and convalescent) were obtained from the United States, Italy and Spain.

The ends were cut back, 6 bases at V and 3 bases at J, with 12 bases in the middle. CDR1 is MNHEY and CDR2 is SVGAGI in the germline V gene. The CDR3 runs to 13 residues. Sequencing used immunoSEQ multiplex PCR; TCRdb keeps in-frame clones, though not all of them. The top ten clones hold around 20% of a sample with roughly 150,000 clones, about 83% of them seen once. The chain recombines TRBV6-5 with TRBJ2-7, with D uncertain. This sequence originates from a woman in her 70s who had recovered from COVID-19. Sequenced: peripheral blood. The CDR3 DNA reads TGTGCCAGCAGGGCAGGTACCTTCTACGAGCAGTACTTC. Translation: CASRAGTFYEQYF.